The T cell receptor (beta chain) described here comes from a study of glioma-infiltrating T cells after dendritic cell vaccination. The overall study: Glioblastoma patients came from Phase I and II dendritic cell vaccination trials. Autologous tumor lysate-pulsed dendritic cell vaccination was given between about 2003 and 2013. At biweekly intervals, patients got three intradermal dendritic cell vaccine injections.

The assay was immunoSEQ multiplex PCR, and TCRdb's table has in-frame clones only and misses some. In the table there are around 90,000 clones, roughly four fifths of which are singletons. Stated time point: after dendritic cell vaccination, including at tumor progression/relapse. Details on this clone: The junction differs from germline at one of its ends, possibly a read error.

The CDR3 spans 13 residues. Germline values: CDR1 SGHRS, CDR2 YFSETQ. The clonotype was recovered from a human donor with glioblastoma. The chain links TRBV5-1 to TRBJ1-5; 8 bases match TRBD1. Sample: blood, taken after dendritic cell vaccination. Here the CDR3 DNA reads TGCGCCAGCAGCTGGGACAGGAATCAGCCCCAGCAGTTT. Its protein is CASSWDRNQPQQF.